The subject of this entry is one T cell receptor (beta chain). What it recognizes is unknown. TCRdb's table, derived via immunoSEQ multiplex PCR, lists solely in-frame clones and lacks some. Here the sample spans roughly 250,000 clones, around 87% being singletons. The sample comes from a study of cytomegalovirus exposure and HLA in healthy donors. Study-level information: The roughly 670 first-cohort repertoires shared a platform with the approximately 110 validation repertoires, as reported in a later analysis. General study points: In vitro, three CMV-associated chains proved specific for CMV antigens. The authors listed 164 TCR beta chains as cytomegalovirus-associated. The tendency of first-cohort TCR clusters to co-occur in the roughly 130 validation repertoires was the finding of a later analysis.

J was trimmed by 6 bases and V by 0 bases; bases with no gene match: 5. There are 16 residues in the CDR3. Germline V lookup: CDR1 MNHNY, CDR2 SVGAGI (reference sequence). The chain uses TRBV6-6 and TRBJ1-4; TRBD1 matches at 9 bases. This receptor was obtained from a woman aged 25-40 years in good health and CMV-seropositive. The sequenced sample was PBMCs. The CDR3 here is CASSYSSTGGDEKLFF. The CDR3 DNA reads TGTGCCAGCAGTTACTCATCGACAGGGGGGGATGAAAAACTGTTTTTT.